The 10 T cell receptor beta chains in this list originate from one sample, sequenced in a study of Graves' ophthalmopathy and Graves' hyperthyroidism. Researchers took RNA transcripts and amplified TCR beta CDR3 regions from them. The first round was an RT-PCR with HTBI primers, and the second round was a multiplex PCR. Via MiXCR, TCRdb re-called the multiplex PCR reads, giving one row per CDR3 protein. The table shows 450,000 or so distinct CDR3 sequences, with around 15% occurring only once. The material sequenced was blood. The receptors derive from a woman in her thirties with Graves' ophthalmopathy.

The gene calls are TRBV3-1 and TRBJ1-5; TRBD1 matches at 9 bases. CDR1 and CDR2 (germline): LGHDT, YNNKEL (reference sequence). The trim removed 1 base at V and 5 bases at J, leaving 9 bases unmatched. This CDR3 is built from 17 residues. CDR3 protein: CASSQGVFTGGHQPQHF. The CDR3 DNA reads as TGTGCCAGCAGCCAAGGGGTCTTCACAGGGGGCCATCAGCCCCAGCATTTT.

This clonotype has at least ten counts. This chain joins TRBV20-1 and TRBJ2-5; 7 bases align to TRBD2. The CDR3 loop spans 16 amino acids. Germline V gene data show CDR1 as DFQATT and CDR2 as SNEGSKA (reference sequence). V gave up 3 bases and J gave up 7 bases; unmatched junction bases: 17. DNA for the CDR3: TGCAGTGCTAGGGTCCGAGGGGACTATAGGGCAGGGACCCAGTACTTC. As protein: CSARVRGDYRAGTQYF.

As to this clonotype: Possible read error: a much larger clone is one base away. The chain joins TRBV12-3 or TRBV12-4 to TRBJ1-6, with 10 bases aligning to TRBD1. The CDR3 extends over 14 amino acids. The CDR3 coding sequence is TGTGCCAGCAGCCGACAGGGGGCGAATTCAGCCCTCCACTTT. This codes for CASSRQGANSALHF.

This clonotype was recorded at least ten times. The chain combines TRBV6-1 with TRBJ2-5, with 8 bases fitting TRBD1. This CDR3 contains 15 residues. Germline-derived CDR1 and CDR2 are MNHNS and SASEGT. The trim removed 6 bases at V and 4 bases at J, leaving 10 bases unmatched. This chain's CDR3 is CASRVQGVGVETQYF. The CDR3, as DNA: TGTGCCAGCAGGGTACAGGGGGTCGGAGTAGAGACCCAGTACTTC.

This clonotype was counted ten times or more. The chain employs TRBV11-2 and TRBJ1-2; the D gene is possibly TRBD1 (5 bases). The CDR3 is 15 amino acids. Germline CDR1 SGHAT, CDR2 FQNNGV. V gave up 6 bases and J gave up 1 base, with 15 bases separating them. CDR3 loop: CASRPRQMDNYGYTF. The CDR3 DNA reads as TGTGCCAGCAGACCGCGACAGATGGATAACTATGGCTACACCTTC.

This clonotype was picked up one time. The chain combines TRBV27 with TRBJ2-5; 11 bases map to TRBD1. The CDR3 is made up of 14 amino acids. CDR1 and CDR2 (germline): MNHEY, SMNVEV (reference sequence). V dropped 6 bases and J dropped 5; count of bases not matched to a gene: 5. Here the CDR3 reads CASRPGQGDETQYF. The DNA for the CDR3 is TGTGCCAGCAGGCCGGGACAGGGGGACGAGACCCAGTACTTC.

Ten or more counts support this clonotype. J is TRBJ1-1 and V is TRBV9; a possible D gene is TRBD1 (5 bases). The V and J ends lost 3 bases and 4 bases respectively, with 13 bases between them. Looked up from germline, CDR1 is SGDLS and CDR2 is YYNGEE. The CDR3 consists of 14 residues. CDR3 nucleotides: TGTGCCAGCAGCGAAGACAGCGGGAGCACTGAAGCTTTCTTT. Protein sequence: CASSEDSGSTEAFF.

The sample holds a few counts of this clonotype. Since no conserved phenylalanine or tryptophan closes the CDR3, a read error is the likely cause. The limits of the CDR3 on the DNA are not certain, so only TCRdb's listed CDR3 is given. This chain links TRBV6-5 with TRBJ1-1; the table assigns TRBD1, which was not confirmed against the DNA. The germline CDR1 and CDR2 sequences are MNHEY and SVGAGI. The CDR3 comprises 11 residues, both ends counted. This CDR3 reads CASSSPGKFRL.

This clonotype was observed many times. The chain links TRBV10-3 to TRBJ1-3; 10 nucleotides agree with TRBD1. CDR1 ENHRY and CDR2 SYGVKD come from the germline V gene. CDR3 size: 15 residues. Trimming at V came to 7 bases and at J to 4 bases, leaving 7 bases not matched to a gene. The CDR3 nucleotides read TGTGCCATCAATCCCGGGACAGGGGTCGGAAACACCATATATTTT. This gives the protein CAINPGTGVGNTIYF.

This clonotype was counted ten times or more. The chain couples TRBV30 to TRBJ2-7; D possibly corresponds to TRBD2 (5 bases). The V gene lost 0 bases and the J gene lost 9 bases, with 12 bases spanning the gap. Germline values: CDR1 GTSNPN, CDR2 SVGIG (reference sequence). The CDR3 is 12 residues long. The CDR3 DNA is TGTGCCTGGAGTGTAACCGGGGTAGGGCAGTACTTC. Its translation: CAWSVTGVGQYF.